The sequence of this TCR beta chain was determined in a study of immune evolution from preneoplasia to lung adenocarcinoma. Study results and limitations: Clonality was highest in normal lung, lower in later-stage lesions apparently.

Points on this clone: No antigen is known for it.

This CDR3 has 14 amino acids. Per the germline V gene, CDR1 is KGHSH and CDR2 is LQKENI. V shed 5 bases and J shed 1 base, with 11 bases lying between them. Assay: immunoSEQ multiplex PCR; the TCRdb copy retains only in-frame clones and omits some. The table shows nearly 2,500 clones, with more than 35% occurring only once. Sequenced sample: FFPE adjacent normal lung tissue. J is TRBJ1-1 and V is TRBV18; D remains unclear. This receptor was identified in a person aged 55 to 79 with lung adenocarcinoma. CDR3 bases: TGTGCCAGCTCATCGCTTCGGGGGAACACTGAAGCTTTCTTT. The encoded protein is CASSSLRGNTEAFF.